These 10 T cell receptor beta chains came from one sample sequenced in a study of blood T cell repertoires in COVID-19. TCRdb keeps only in-frame clones here, not all; method: immunoSEQ multiplex PCR. The data show about 53,000 clones, 75% to 85% seen once. The specimen sequenced was peripheral blood. Source of these receptors: a woman aged 55 to 70 with acute or convalescent COVID-19.

This chain links TRBV7-9 with TRBJ2-7, with D tentatively TRBD1 (6 bases). Germline lookup yields CDR1 SEHNR and CDR2 FQNEAQ (reference sequence). V was shortened by 5 bases and J by 1 base, with 15 bases between the two germline ends. The CDR3 has 15 residues. CDR3 residues: CASSPRTAKSYEQYF. Written as DNA, the CDR3 is TGTGCCAGCAGCCCCAGGACAGCCAAATCCTACGAGCAGTACTTC. Based on the CDR3 plus reference TRBV7-9 and TRBJ2-7, the full variable domain is DTGVSQNPRHKITKRGQNVTFRCDPISEHNRLYWYRQTLGQGPEFLTYFQNEAQLEKSRLLSDRFSAERPKGSFSTLEIQRTEQGDSAMYLCASSPRTAKSYEQYFGPGTRLTVT.

The genes are TRBV15 and TRBJ1-1; D might be TRBD1 (5 bases). CDR1 is LNHNV, CDR2 YYDKDF, per germline (reference sequence). The germline V and J ends were trimmed by 0 bases and 4 bases, with 9 bases remaining between them. The CDR3 extends over 14 amino acids. Here the CDR3 reads CATSRETAGTEAFF. Here the CDR3 DNA reads TGTGCCACCAGCAGAGAGACAGCCGGCACTGAAGCTTTCTTT. The full variable domain, completed using reference TRBV15 and TRBJ1-1, is DAMVIQNPRYQVTQFGKPVTLSCSQTLNHNVMYWYQQKSSQAPKLLFHYYDKDFNNEADTPDNFQSRRPNTSFCFLDIRSPGLGDTAMYLCATSRETAGTEAFFGQGTRLTVV.

Here the CDR3 DNA reads TGTGCCAGCAGCCCCGGGACAGGAGACGCTAACTATGGCTACACCTTC. Encoded protein: CASSPGTGDANYGYTF. The rearrangement links TRBV7-6 to TRBJ1-2, with 8 bases fitting TRBD1. Looked up from germline, CDR1 is SGHVS and CDR2 is FNYEAQ. Losses at the gene ends were 5 bases for V and 0 bases for J; bases not matched to a gene: 8. The CDR3 runs to 16 residues.

The chain has TRBV7-9 and TRBJ1-2; TRBD1 aligns across 8 bases. Germline trimming cut 4 bases from V and 8 bases from J; bases unmatched to any gene: 3. Germline CDR1 is SEHNR and CDR2 is FQNEAQ (reference sequence). The CDR3 has 12 amino acids. CDR3 in amino acids: CASSSYRGGYTF. DNA for the CDR3: TGTGCCAGCAGCTCCTACAGGGGGGGCTACACCTTC.

A few counts support this clone. The chain uses TRBV12-3 or TRBV12-4 and TRBJ1-1; no reliable D call. The V and J ends lost 4 bases and 4 bases respectively, with 10 bases between them. The CDR3 is 13 amino acids. The CDR3 DNA is TGTGCCAGCAGTTCCTCAGGTTTCACTGAAGCTTTCTTT. This encodes CASSSSGFTEAFF.

The chain employs TRBV5-4 and TRBJ1-1; TRBD1 aligns across 7 bases. After removal of 3 bases from V and 6 bases from J, the junction contained 2 bases not matched to a gene. Germline values: CDR1 SGHNT, CDR2 YYREEE (reference sequence). The CDR3 runs to 12 residues. The CDR3 region has the DNA TGTGCCAGCAGCTACAGGGGAGCTGAAGCTTTCTTT. Encoded protein: CASSYRGAEAFF. Supplemented by reference TRBV5-4 and TRBJ1-1, the full variable domain reads ETGVTQSPTHLIKTRGQQVTLRCSSQSGHNTVSWYQQALGQGPQFIFQYYREEENGRGNFPPRFSGLQFPNYSSELNVNALELDDSALYLCASSYRGAEAFFGQGTRLTVV.

This clone was seen a handful of times. The chain couples TRBV25-1 to TRBJ1-5; 7 bases align to TRBD1. The junction had 6 bases not matched to a gene; V was cut back by 4 bases and J by 3 bases. Per the germline V gene, CDR1 is MGHDK and CDR2 is SYGVNS. CDR3 length equals 15 residues. The CDR3 spells CASSASTGFNQPQHF. For the CDR3, the DNA is TGTGCCAGCAGTGCCTCGACAGGGTTCAATCAGCCCCAGCATTTT. Looking up the rest from reference TRBV25-1 and TRBJ1-5 gives the full variable domain: EADIYQTPRYLVIGTGKKITLECSQTMGHDKMYWYQQDPGMELHLIHYSYGVNSTEKGDLSSESTVSRIRTEHFPLTLESARPSHTSQYLCASSASTGFNQPQHFGDGTRLSIL.

This clone was detected a few times. The rearrangement joins TRBV6-5 to TRBJ1-5; the D is unclear. V lost 5 bases and J lost 1, with 9 bases in between. The CDR3 runs 14 residues. In germline, CDR1 is MNHEY, CDR2 SVGAGI. This CDR3 is CASSRTGSNQPQHF. CDR3 nucleotide sequence: TGTGCCAGCAGTCGGACGGGAAGCAATCAGCCCCAGCATTTT.

The chain uses TRBV18 and TRBJ1-5; D is ambiguous. This CDR3 is built from 16 residues. The germline CDR1 and CDR2 sequences are KGHSH and LQKENI. The V and J ends lost 3 bases and 3 bases respectively, with 15 bases between them. The CDR3 coding sequence is TGTGCCAGCTCACCCATGGGCGAGCGGCTCAATCAGCCCCAGCATTTT. It is translated as CASSPMGERLNQPQHF.

V usage is TRBV7-7 and J usage is TRBJ2-2; TRBD1 might be the D (5 bases). Germline V gives CDR1 SSHAT, CDR2 FNYEAQ (reference sequence). This CDR3 comprises 14 residues. Trimming removed 5 bases from V and 1 base from J, with 8 bases in between. CDR3 sequence: CASSLTGNTGELFF. The CDR3, as DNA: TGTGCCAGCAGCCTTACAGGGAACACCGGGGAGCTGTTTTTT.